This TCR beta chain was captured by sequencing in a study of siplizumab effects on memory and regulatory T cells. Germline lookup yields CDR1 SGHTA and CDR2 FQGNSA. With V trimmed by 3 bases and J by 4 bases, 3 bases remained unmatched. The CDR3 has 15 amino acids. Generated by immunoSEQ multiplex PCR, the TCRdb table keeps only in-frame clones and is missing some. The sample contains about 64,000 clones, about 96% of which appear only once. The study, taken as a whole, reports: Naive T cells appeared more diverse than memory cells and seemed to be major alloresponse contributors.

This clone came up once. The antigen remains unidentified. The sample was naive CD8+ T cells sorted from blood. The chain combines TRBV7-2 with TRBJ2-2; 9 nucleotides agree with TRBD2. The clonotype comes from a human donor in good health. In nucleotides, the CDR3 is TGTGCCAGCAGCTTGGGGACTAGCCTCACCGGGGAGCTGTTTTTT. Translating it yields CASSLGTSLTGELFF.